This TCR beta chain was recovered during a study of cytomegalovirus exposure and HLA in healthy donors. Broader study findings: Evidence from a later analysis indicated that most CMV-associated TCR beta chains looked HLA-restricted.

This CDR3 is 11 amino acids long. V lost 8 bases, J lost 5 bases, and 9 bases lay in between. Germline loops: CDR1 MDHEN, CDR2 SYDVKM. On this clone: The antigen remains unidentified.

The PCR used 60 Vbeta and 13 Jbeta primers. Assay used: immunoSEQ multiplex PCR; TCRdb lists only in-frame clones, some missing. The sample contains about 200,000 clones, about 70% of which appear only once. The rearrangement links TRBV28 to TRBJ1-1, with D tentatively TRBD1 (5 bases). Sequenced sample: PBMCs. This clonotype was sampled from a man aged 35 to 55 in good health and CMV-seropositive. The chain's CDR3 is CASRGKTEAFF. In nucleotides, the CDR3 is TGTGCCAGCCGGGGGAAAACTGAAGCTTTCTTT.